The next 11 T cell receptor beta chains were all read from a single sample in a study of blood T cell repertoires in COVID-19. Using immunoSEQ multiplex PCR, the repertoire was profiled, and TCRdb retains in-frame clones only, with some absent. The sample includes more than 50,000 clones, roughly 87% of them seen just once. The source material was peripheral blood. Receptors were obtained from a man aged 55 to 70 with active COVID-19.

The V call is TRBV7-8, the J call TRBJ2-5; 9 nucleotides line up with TRBD2. Germline lookup yields CDR1 SGHVS and CDR2 FQNEAQ. With 5 bases clipped from V and 0 bases from J, the junction kept 10 bases outside the gene matches. The CDR3 has 17 residues. CDR3 loop: CASSVSGTSSYQETQYF. CDR3 coding DNA: TGTGCCAGCAGCGTTAGTGGGACTAGCTCGTACCAAGAGACCCAGTACTTC.

V is TRBV5-5 and J is TRBJ1-1, with unresolved D. CDR1 and CDR2 (germline): SGHKS, YYEKEE (reference sequence). Between the trimmed V and J ends, which lost 4 bases and 11 bases, there was a span of 15 bases. This CDR3 comprises 12 residues. The CDR3 protein is CASSPGPSWAFF. DNA for the CDR3: TGTGCCAGCAGCCCTGGGCCTTCTTGGGCTTTCTTT.

The chain has TRBV11-2 and TRBJ1-2; TRBD1 matches at 9 bases. J gave up 6 bases and V 0 bases, and 2 bases lay outside the gene matches. CDR1 and CDR2 (germline): SGHAT, FQNNGV. The CDR3 runs 14 residues. The CDR3 DNA reads as TGTGCCAGCAGCTTAGACGGACAGGGGAATGGCTACACCTTC. As protein: CASSLDGQGNGYTF.

The V call is TRBV7-9, the J call TRBJ2-7; weak D call: TRBD1 (5 bases). Germline V gene sequence: CDR1 SEHNR, CDR2 FQNEAQ (reference sequence). With 4 bases removed from V and 0 bases from J, the gap between germline ends came to 16 bases. The CDR3 contains 16 residues. The CDR3: CASSSRQSKTSYEQYF. The DNA for the CDR3 is TGTGCCAGCAGCTCAAGACAGTCCAAAACCTCCTACGAGCAGTACTTC. Full variable domain (missing parts from reference TRBV7-9 and TRBJ2-7): DTGVSQNPRHKITKRGQNVTFRCDPISEHNRLYWYRQTLGQGPEFLTYFQNEAQLEKSRLLSDRFSAERPKGSFSTLEIQRTEQGDSAMYLCASSSRQSKTSYEQYFGPGTRLTVT.

This chain uses TRBV7-8 with TRBJ2-1; 10 bases are shared with TRBD2. The trim removed 0 bases at V and 5 bases at J, leaving 1 base unmatched. The germline V gene has CDR1 SGHVS and CDR2 FQNEAQ. The length of the CDR3 is 15 residues. In nucleotides, the CDR3 is TGTGCCAGCAGCTTAGCACTAGCGGGGAACAATGAGCAGTTCTTC. Translation gives CASSLALAGNNEQFF. The full variable domain, with the rest looked up from reference TRBV7-8 and TRBJ2-1, is GAGVSQSPRYKVAKRGQDVALRCDPISGHVSLFWYQQALGQGPEFLTYFQNEAQLDKSGLPSDRFFAERPEGSVSTLKIQRTQQEDSAVYLCASSLALAGNNEQFFGPGTRLTVL.

The chain has TRBV2 and TRBJ2-7; maybe TRBD1 (7 bases). CDR1 and CDR2 from the germline V gene are SNHLY and FYNNEI. CDR3 size: 11 residues. Trimming took off 6 bases at V and 6 bases at J, with 9 bases between the two ends. The CDR3: CASSQGGEQYF. DNA for the CDR3: TGTGCCAGCAGCCAGGGGGGCGAGCAGTACTTC.

The J gene is TRBJ1-1, the V gene TRBV20-1; tentatively, D is TRBD1 (5 bases). There are 12 residues in the CDR3. V lost 3 bases to trimming and J lost 4 bases, with 9 bases between them. CDR1 and CDR2 from the germline V gene are DFQATT and SNEGSKA (reference sequence). The CDR3 DNA follows: TGCAGTGCTAGTTTTGGGGCCACTGAAGCTTTCTTT. Translation gives CSASFGATEAFF.

CDR3 amino acids: CASGHEVRDYEQYF. CDR3 DNA sequence: TGTGCCAGCGGCCATGAGGTCAGAGACTACGAGCAGTACTTC. The V gene is TRBV21-1, the J gene TRBJ2-7; TRBD2 is the table's D call and was not checked against the DNA. TRBV21-1 is annotated as a pseudogene. This CDR3 comprises 14 residues.

This chain links TRBV7-9 with TRBJ2-2, with D perhaps matching TRBD1 (6 bases). The CDR3 has 15 amino acids. V lost 5 bases, J lost 5 bases, and 15 bases lay in between. CDR1 SEHNR and CDR2 FQNEAQ come from the germline V gene (reference sequence). The CDR3 protein is CASSQSAGVTGELFF. The DNA of the CDR3 is TGTGCCAGCAGCCAATCGGCAGGGGTGACCGGGGAGCTGTTTTTT.

In DNA, the CDR3 is TGTGCCAGCAGCGACCGGGACAGACTTAATTCACCCCTCCACTTT. It encodes CASSDRDRLNSPLHF. This chain links TRBV5-4 with TRBJ1-6; 7 nucleotides agree with TRBD1. V shed 4 bases, J shed 6 bases, and the junction held 7 bases outside the gene matches. The CDR3 covers 15 residues. Germline CDR1 SGHNT, CDR2 YYREEE (reference sequence).

The chain joins TRBV6-5 to TRBJ2-5; D is possibly TRBD2 (6 bases). V shed 7 bases and J shed 5 bases, with 14 bases lying between them. This CDR3 spans 13 amino acids. CDR1 is MNHEY and CDR2 is SVGAGI in the germline V gene. CDR3 coding DNA: TGTGCCAGCATGAACCTAGCGCTGGAGACCCAGTACTTC. Its translation is CASMNLALETQYF.